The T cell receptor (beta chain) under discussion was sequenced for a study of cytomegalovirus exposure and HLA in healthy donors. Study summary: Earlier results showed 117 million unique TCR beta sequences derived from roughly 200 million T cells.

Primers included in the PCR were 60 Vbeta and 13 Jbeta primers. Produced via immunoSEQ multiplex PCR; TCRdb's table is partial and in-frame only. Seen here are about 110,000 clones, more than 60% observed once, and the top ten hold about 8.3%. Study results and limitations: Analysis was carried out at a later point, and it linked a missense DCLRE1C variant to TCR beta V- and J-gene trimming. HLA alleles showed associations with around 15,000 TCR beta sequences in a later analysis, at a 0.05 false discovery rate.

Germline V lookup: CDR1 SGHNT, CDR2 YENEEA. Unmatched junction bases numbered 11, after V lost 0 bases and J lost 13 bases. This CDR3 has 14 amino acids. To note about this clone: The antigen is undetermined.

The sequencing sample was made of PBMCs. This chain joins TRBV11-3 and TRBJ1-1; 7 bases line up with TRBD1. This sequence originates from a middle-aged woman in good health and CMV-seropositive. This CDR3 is CASSLEAETGKLFF. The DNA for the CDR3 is TGTGCCAGCAGCTTAGAAGCGGAGACAGGGAAGCTTTTCTTT.